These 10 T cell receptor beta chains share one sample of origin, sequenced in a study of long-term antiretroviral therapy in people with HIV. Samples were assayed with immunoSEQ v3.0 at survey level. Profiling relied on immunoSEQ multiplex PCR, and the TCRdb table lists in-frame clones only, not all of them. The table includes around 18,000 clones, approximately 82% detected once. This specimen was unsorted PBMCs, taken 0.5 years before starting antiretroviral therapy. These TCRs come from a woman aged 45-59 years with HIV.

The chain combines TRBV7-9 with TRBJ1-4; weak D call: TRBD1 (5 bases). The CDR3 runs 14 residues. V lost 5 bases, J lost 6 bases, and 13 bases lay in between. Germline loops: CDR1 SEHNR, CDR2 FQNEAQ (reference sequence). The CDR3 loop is CASSPTEADEKLFF. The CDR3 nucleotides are TGTGCCAGCAGCCCGACAGAGGCGGATGAAAAACTGTTTTTT.

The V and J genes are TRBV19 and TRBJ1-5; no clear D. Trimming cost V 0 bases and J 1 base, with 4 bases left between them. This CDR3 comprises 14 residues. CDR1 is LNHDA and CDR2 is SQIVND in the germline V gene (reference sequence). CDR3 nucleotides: TGTGCCAGTAGTATAGAAGGGAGCAATCAGCCCCAGCATTTT. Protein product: CASSIEGSNQPQHF. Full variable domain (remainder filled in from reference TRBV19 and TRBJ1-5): DGGITQSPKYLFRKEGQNVTLSCEQNLNHDAMYWYRQDPGQGLRLIYYSQIVNDFQKGDIAEGYSVSREKKESFPLTVTSAQKNPTAFYLCASSIEGSNQPQHFGDGTRLSIL.

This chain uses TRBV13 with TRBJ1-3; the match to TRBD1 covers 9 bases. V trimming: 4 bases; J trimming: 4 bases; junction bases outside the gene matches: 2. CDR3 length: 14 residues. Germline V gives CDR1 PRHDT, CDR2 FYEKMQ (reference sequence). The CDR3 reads CASSWDRAGNTIYF. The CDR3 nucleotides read TGTGCCAGCAGCTGGGACAGGGCCGGAAACACCATATATTTT.

CDR3 nucleotides: TGTGCCAGTAGTATCTGGAAAGGGTCCTATCAGCCCCAGCATTTT. It yields the protein CASSIWKGSYQPQHF. The rearrangement uses TRBV19 and TRBJ1-5, with unresolved D. CDR1 and CDR2 from the germline V gene are LNHDA and SQIVND (reference sequence). Trimming cost V 3 bases and J 5 bases, with 14 bases left between them. CDR3 length equals 15 residues. Drawing the rest from reference TRBV19 and TRBJ1-5, the complete variable domain is DGGITQSPKYLFRKEGQNVTLSCEQNLNHDAMYWYRQDPGQGLRLIYYSQIVNDFQKGDIAEGYSVSREKKESFPLTVTSAQKNPTAFYLCASSIWKGSYQPQHFGDGTRLSIL.

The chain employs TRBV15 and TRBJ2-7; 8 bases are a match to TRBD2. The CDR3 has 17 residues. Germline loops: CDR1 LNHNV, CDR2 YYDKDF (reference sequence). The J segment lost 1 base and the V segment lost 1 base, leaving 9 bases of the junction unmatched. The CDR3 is CATSRAVSGDASYEQYV. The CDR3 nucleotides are TGTGCCACCAGCAGAGCGGTTAGCGGGGATGCGTCCTACGAGCAGTACGTC.

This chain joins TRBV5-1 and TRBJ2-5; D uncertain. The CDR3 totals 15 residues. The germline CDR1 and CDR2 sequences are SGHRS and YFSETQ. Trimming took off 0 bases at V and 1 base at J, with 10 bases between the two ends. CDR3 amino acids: CASSLVRQTQETQYF. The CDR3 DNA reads TGCGCCAGCAGCTTGGTCAGGCAGACCCAAGAGACCCAGTACTTC. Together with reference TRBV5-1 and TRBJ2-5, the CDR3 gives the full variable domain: KAGVTQTPRYLIKTRGQQVTLSCSPISGHRSVSWYQQTPGQGLQFLFEYFSETQRNKGNFPGRFSGRQFSNSRSEMNVSTLELGDSALYLCASSLVRQTQETQYFGPGTRLLVL.

The CDR3 sequence: CASSLSPSGHTDTQYF. CDR3 nucleotide sequence: TGTGCCAGCAGTTTATCCCCGAGCGGTCACACAGATACGCAGTATTTT. This chain connects TRBV27 to TRBJ2-3; perhaps TRBD2 as D (5 bases). Trimming took off 0 bases at V and 2 bases at J, with 12 bases between the two ends. Germline V gene sequence: CDR1 MNHEY, CDR2 SMNVEV (reference sequence). The CDR3 extends over 16 amino acids.

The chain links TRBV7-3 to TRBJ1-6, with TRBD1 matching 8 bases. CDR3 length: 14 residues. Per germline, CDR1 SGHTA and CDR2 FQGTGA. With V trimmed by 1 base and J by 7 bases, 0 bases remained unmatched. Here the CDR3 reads CASSLNRGNSPLHF. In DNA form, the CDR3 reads TGTGCCAGCAGCTTAAACAGGGGGAATTCACCCCTCCACTTT. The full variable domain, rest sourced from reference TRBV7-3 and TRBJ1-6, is GAGVSQTPSNKVTEKGKYVELRCDPISGHTALYWYRQSLGQGPEFLIYFQGTGAADDSGLPNDRFFAVRPEGSVSTLKIQRTERGDSAVYLCASSLNRGNSPLHFGNGTRLTVT.

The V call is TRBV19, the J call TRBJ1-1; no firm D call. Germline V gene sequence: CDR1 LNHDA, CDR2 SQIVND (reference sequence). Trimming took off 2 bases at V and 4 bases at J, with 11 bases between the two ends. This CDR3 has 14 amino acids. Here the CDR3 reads CASSIMTQTTEAFF. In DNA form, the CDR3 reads TGTGCCAGTAGTATAATGACGCAGACCACTGAAGCTTTCTTT.

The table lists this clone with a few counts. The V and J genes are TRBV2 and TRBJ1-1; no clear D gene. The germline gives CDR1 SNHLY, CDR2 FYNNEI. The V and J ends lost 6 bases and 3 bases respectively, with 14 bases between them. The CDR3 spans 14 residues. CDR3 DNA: TGTGCCAGCAGCCCCTCCTCCGCTTACACTGAAGCTTTCTTT. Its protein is CASSPSSAYTEAFF.